The text below deals with one T cell receptor beta chain. CDR1 is SGHVS, CDR2 FNYEAQ, per germline. This CDR3 has 13 residues. Trimming shortened V by 5 bases and J by 3 bases, and 8 bases separated the two germline ends. This specimen comes from a study of blood T cell repertoires in COVID-19. Study at large: The United States, Italy and Spain provided the acute and convalescent COVID-19 samples. T cells, B-cell-depleted T cells, or PBMCs supplied cDNA or gDNA.

TCRdb's table, derived via immunoSEQ multiplex PCR, lists solely in-frame clones and lacks some. The table has roughly 300,000 clones, roughly 79% seen once; the top ten hold around 3.2%. The chain uses TRBV7-6 and TRBJ1-3, with D perhaps matching TRBD1 (5 bases). The receptor comes from a woman in her sixties with active or convalescent COVID-19. The sample consisted of peripheral blood. CDR3 residues: CASSGGDGNTIYF. The CDR3 coding sequence is TGTGCCAGCAGCGGGGGGGATGGAAACACCATATATTTT.